This TCR beta chain was found in a study of T-cell reconstitution after alpha-beta-depleted transplantation in children. CDR1 is SGHDN and CDR2 is FVKESK in the germline V gene. CDR3 length equals 11 residues. Deletions cut 1 base from V and 10 bases from J, with 8 bases between. Molecular barcoding with unique molecular identifiers was used for the TCRbeta library. TCRdb recomputed calls from the PCR reads with MiXCR, one row per CDR3 protein. This table holds a few hundred thousand distinct CDR3 sequences, around an eighth found once. This chain joins TRBV14 and TRBJ2-7; D is undetermined. The clonotype was recovered from a human donor who donated a stem cell graft to a child with combined immunodeficiency. This material consisted of PBMCs from the stem cell graft donor, taken from the stem cell graft. As DNA, the CDR3 is TGTGCCAGCAGCCAAGGCGGACCCCAGTACTTC. It encodes CASSQGGPQYF.